This T cell receptor (beta chain) was recorded in a study of blood T cell repertoires in COVID-19. Study in general: Both acute and convalescent COVID-19 samples were obtained from the United States, Italy and Spain. Nucleic acid was either cDNA or gDNA, and it came from T cells, B-cell-depleted T cells, or PBMCs.

Study processing details: Reference gene primer amplification gave estimated nucleated cell counts. Measured with immunoSEQ multiplex PCR; TCRdb has only the in-frame clones, and not every one. V and J calls and clone size are given by that table; D and trimming were obtained from the DNA. The table has about 100,000 clones, 86% seen once; the top ten hold 1.5% to 2%. The receptor's source is an elderly man with acute or convalescent COVID-19. Sequencing input: peripheral blood.

The chain's CDR3 is CASSAGTGGTYGYTF. The CDR3 coding sequence is TGTGCCAGCTCAGCCGGGACAGGGGGGACCTATGGCTACACCTTC. This chain joins TRBV18 and TRBJ1-2, with 11 bases matching TRBD1. The CDR3 consists of 15 residues. V shed 5 bases, J shed 4 bases, and the junction held 6 bases outside the gene matches. Germline V gene data show CDR1 as KGHSH and CDR2 as LQKENI.